This TCR beta chain emerged from a study of control samples from healthy donors and cancer patients. The CDR3 consists of 13 residues. V shed 1 base and J shed 12 bases, with 13 bases lying between them. Per germline, CDR1 MGHRA and CDR2 YSYEKL. Sequenced by immunoSEQ multiplex PCR; TCRdb stores in-frame clones only, minus some. The table includes around 70,000 clones, roughly 93% detected once. The rearrangement joins TRBV4-1 to TRBJ2-1; D may be TRBD1 or TRBD2 (7 bases each). The sample consisted of blood. The clonotype comes from a young woman in good health. The CDR3 loop reads CASSQGGGQMQFF. CDR3 sequence (DNA): TGCGCCAGCAGCCAAGGGGGGGGACAGATGCAGTTCTTC.